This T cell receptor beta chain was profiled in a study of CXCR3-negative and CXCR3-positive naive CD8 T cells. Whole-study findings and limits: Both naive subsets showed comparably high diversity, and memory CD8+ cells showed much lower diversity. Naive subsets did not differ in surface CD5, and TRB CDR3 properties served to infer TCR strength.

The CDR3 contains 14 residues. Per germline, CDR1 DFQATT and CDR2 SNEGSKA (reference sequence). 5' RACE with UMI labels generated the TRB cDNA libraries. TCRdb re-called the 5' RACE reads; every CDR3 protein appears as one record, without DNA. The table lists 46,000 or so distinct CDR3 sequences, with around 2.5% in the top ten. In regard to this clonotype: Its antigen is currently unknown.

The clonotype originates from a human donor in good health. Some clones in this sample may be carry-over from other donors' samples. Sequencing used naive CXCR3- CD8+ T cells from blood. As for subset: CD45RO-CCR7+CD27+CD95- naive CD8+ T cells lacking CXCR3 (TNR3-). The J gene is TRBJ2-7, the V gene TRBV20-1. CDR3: CSARGSFSPYEQYF.